A selection of T cell receptor beta chains follows, all from one sample in a study of beta chain features in type 1 diabetes. TCRdb keeps only in-frame clones here, not all; method: immunoSEQ multiplex PCR. The sample has about 350,000 clones, around 19% seen once. The sequencing sample was made of naive CD4+ T cells from blood. Receptors originate from a woman aged 18-30 years in good health. Both conserved end residues are part of each CDR3. The order of the fields is clone size, D gene, J gene, CDR3 length, V gene, CDR3 DNA, CDR3 protein. A D gene is named only where the DNA matches it firmly. Expanded clones are given a class, and other clones once, few, many or no size at all.

clone_size: few; d_call: .; j_call: TRBJ1-6; cdr3_length: 12; v_call: TRBV18; cdr3_nt: TGTGCCAGCTCCCTCGAGAGGTCACCCCTCCACTTT; cdr3_aa: CASSLERSPLHF
clone_size: few; d_call: .; j_call: TRBJ2-3; cdr3_length: 13; v_call: TRBV5-1; cdr3_nt: TGCGCCAGCAAGGAGGAGGGTTGGGGTACGCAGTATTTT; cdr3_aa: CASKEEGWGTQYF
clone_size: .; d_call: .; j_call: TRBJ2-7; cdr3_length: 14; v_call: TRBV7-2; cdr3_nt: TGTGCCAGCAGCGCGCGGGAAGGGACCTACGAGCAGTACTTC; cdr3_aa: CASSAREGTYEQYF
clone_size: few; d_call: TRBD2; j_call: TRBJ2-3; cdr3_length: 14; v_call: TRBV18; cdr3_nt: TGTGCCAGCTCACTAGCGGGAGATACAGATACGCAGTATTTT; cdr3_aa: CASSLAGDTDTQYF
clone_size: .; d_call: .; j_call: TRBJ1-1; cdr3_length: 15; v_call: TRBV4-2; cdr3_nt: TGTGCCAGCAGCCCGGGGACAAGTATGAACACTGAAGCTTTCTTT; cdr3_aa: CASSPGTSMNTEAFF
clone_size: few; d_call: .; j_call: TRBJ2-7; cdr3_length: 11; v_call: TRBV30; cdr3_nt: TGTGCCTGGGGGGGAGGCTACGAGCAGTACTTC; cdr3_aa: CAWGGGYEQYF
clone_size: .; d_call: TRBD2; j_call: TRBJ2-7; cdr3_length: 15; v_call: TRBV27; cdr3_nt: TGTGCCAGCAGTGGGCTAGCGGCTTCTCCCTACGAGCAGTACTTC; cdr3_aa: CASSGLAASPYEQYF
clone_size: .; d_call: .; j_call: TRBJ1-1; cdr3_length: 14; v_call: TRBV27; cdr3_nt: TGTGCCAGCAGTTCGTTCAGGGAGAACACTGAAGCTTTCTTT; cdr3_aa: CASSSFRENTEAFF
clone_size: .; d_call: .; j_call: TRBJ2-4; cdr3_length: 13; v_call: TRBV5-5; cdr3_nt: TGTGCCAGCAGCTTGTGGGGGCCGAACATTCAGTACTTC; cdr3_aa: CASSLWGPNIQYF
clone_size: few; d_call: .; j_call: TRBJ2-1; cdr3_length: 15; v_call: TRBV2; cdr3_nt: TGTGCCAGCAGTGCAGGGAATTCTCTGTACAATGAGCAGTTCTTC; cdr3_aa: CASSAGNSLYNEQFF
clone_size: .; d_call: .; j_call: TRBJ2-7; cdr3_length: 17; v_call: TRBV21-1; cdr3_nt: TGTGCCAGCAGCAACGGGCTTGGGGACAGGGAAGCGGACGAGCAGTACTTC; cdr3_aa: CASSNGLGDREADEQYF
clone_size: few; d_call: .; j_call: TRBJ1-1; cdr3_length: 14; v_call: TRBV19; cdr3_nt: .; cdr3_aa: CASTSDRGWTEAFF
clone_size: few; d_call: .; j_call: TRBJ1-3; cdr3_length: 13; v_call: TRBV30; cdr3_nt: TGTGCCTGCATACAGGGTTCTGGAAACACCATATATTTT; cdr3_aa: CACIQGSGNTIYF
clone_size: .; d_call: TRBD2; j_call: TRBJ2-3; cdr3_length: 14; v_call: TRBV2; cdr3_nt: TGTGCCAGCAGCCGGGAGGGCCCGACAGATACGCAGTATTTT; cdr3_aa: CASSREGPTDTQYF
clone_size: .; d_call: TRBD2; j_call: TRBJ2-3; cdr3_length: 14; v_call: TRBV7-9; cdr3_nt: TGTGCCAGCAGCCACCGAAGCGGGGCAGATACGCAGTATTTT; cdr3_aa: CASSHRSGADTQYF
clone_size: once; d_call: .; j_call: TRBJ2-1; cdr3_length: 16; v_call: TRBV6-6; cdr3_nt: TGTGCCAGCAGTTACTCGGGTCAGGACTCCTACAATGAGCAGTTCTTC; cdr3_aa: CASSYSGQDSYNEQFF
clone_size: few; d_call: .; j_call: TRBJ1-2; cdr3_length: 13; v_call: TRBV5-1; cdr3_nt: TGCGCCAGCAGCTCCGGTTCGGGGTATTGGTGCACCTTC; cdr3_aa: CASSSGSGYWCTF
clone_size: few; d_call: .; j_call: TRBJ1-5; cdr3_length: 13; v_call: TRBV18; cdr3_nt: TGTGCCAGCTCACCGGAGAGGGAGCAGCCCCAGCATTTT; cdr3_aa: CASSPEREQPQHF
clone_size: .; d_call: .; j_call: TRBJ2-5; cdr3_length: 13; v_call: TRBV6-1; cdr3_nt: TGTGCCAGCAGTGTTGAGGGAAGAGAGACCCAGTACTTC; cdr3_aa: CASSVEGRETQYF
clone_size: .; d_call: .; j_call: TRBJ1-2; cdr3_length: 18; v_call: TRBV7-9; cdr3_nt: TGTGCCAGCAGCCGATGGCGGGGCAGGCAACCTGACTACTATGGCTACACCTTC; cdr3_aa: CASSRWRGRQPDYYGYTF
clone_size: few; d_call: TRBD1; j_call: TRBJ1-5; cdr3_length: 13; v_call: TRBV5-1; cdr3_nt: TGCGCCAGCAGCCCGGGACAGGATCAGCCCCAGCATTTT; cdr3_aa: CASSPGQDQPQHF
clone_size: .; d_call: TRBD2; j_call: TRBJ2-1; cdr3_length: 16; v_call: TRBV9; cdr3_nt: TGTGCCAGCAGCGGTCGAGGCCTAGCGGGAAGAAATGAGCAGTTCTTC; cdr3_aa: CASSGRGLAGRNEQFF
clone_size: .; d_call: .; j_call: TRBJ2-2; cdr3_length: 13; v_call: TRBV10-3; cdr3_nt: TGTGCCATTCGAGAGGAGAACACCGGGGAGCTGTTTTTT; cdr3_aa: CAIREENTGELFF
clone_size: few; d_call: TRBD1; j_call: TRBJ2-5; cdr3_length: 13; v_call: TRBV9; cdr3_nt: TGTGCCAGCAGCGGACAGGGATCGGAGACCCAGTACTTC; cdr3_aa: CASSGQGSETQYF
clone_size: .; d_call: .; j_call: TRBJ1-1; cdr3_length: 14; v_call: TRBV18; cdr3_nt: TGTGCCAGCTCACCAGGAACAGGACACACTGAAGCTTTCTTT; cdr3_aa: CASSPGTGHTEAFF
clone_size: .; d_call: .; j_call: TRBJ2-5; cdr3_length: 13; v_call: TRBV15; cdr3_nt: TGTGCCACCAGCAGAGATACCGGAGAGACCCAGTACTTC; cdr3_aa: CATSRDTGETQYF
clone_size: .; d_call: TRBD2; j_call: TRBJ2-5; cdr3_length: 14; v_call: TRBV7-7; cdr3_nt: TGTGCTAGCAGCCTACGGAGCGGGGGGGGATCCCAGTACTTC; cdr3_aa: CASSLRSGGGSQYF
clone_size: .; d_call: .; j_call: TRBJ2-1; cdr3_length: 16; v_call: TRBV7-3; cdr3_nt: TGTGCCAGCAGCTTATCTCAGGTCAGCTCCTACAATGAGCAGTTCTTC; cdr3_aa: CASSLSQVSSYNEQFF
clone_size: few; d_call: TRBD1; j_call: TRBJ2-5; cdr3_length: 13; v_call: TRBV5-6; cdr3_nt: TGTGCCAGCAGCTTAGGACAGGGTGAGACCCAGTACTTC; cdr3_aa: CASSLGQGETQYF
clone_size: .; d_call: TRBD2; j_call: TRBJ2-3; cdr3_length: 16; v_call: TRBV9; cdr3_nt: TGTGCCAGCAGCGCTCAGACTAGCGGGGCGCGAGATACGCAGTATTTT; cdr3_aa: CASSAQTSGARDTQYF
clone_size: .; d_call: TRBD2; j_call: TRBJ2-3; cdr3_length: 14; v_call: TRBV19; cdr3_nt: TGTGCCAGTACCCCAAGCGGGAGAGGGGATACGCAGTATTTT; cdr3_aa: CASTPSGRGDTQYF
clone_size: few; d_call: .; j_call: TRBJ2-1; cdr3_length: 17; v_call: TRBV10-3; cdr3_nt: TGTGCCATCAGTGAGTCGTTGGGCGCGGGCTCCTACAATGAGCAGTTCTTC; cdr3_aa: CAISESLGAGSYNEQFF
clone_size: .; d_call: .; j_call: TRBJ1-1; cdr3_length: 14; v_call: TRBV7-9; cdr3_nt: TGTGCCAGCAGCCCCGGAGGGACGAACGCTGAAGCTTTCTTT; cdr3_aa: CASSPGGTNAEAFF
clone_size: .; d_call: .; j_call: TRBJ2-1; cdr3_length: 15; v_call: TRBV28; cdr3_nt: TGTGCCAGCAGTCCGACCTCCCCGACAGACAATGAGCAGTTCTTC; cdr3_aa: CASSPTSPTDNEQFF
clone_size: .; d_call: TRBD1; j_call: TRBJ2-1; cdr3_length: 13; v_call: TRBV18; cdr3_nt: TGTGCCAGCTCACGACAGGGCCCTAGTGAGCAGTTCTTC; cdr3_aa: CASSRQGPSEQFF
clone_size: .; d_call: TRBD1; j_call: TRBJ1-4; cdr3_length: 16; v_call: TRBV14; cdr3_nt: TGTGCCAGCAGCCGAATCTCCTCCGGGACAGGGGAAAAACTGTTTTTT; cdr3_aa: CASSRISSGTGEKLFF
clone_size: few; d_call: TRBD2; j_call: TRBJ2-3; cdr3_length: 15; v_call: TRBV5-6; cdr3_nt: TGTGCCAGCAGCGAGATAGCGGGGGACACAGATACGCAGTATTTT; cdr3_aa: CASSEIAGDTDTQYF
clone_size: few; d_call: .; j_call: TRBJ2-5; cdr3_length: 14; v_call: TRBV5-1; cdr3_nt: TGCGCCAGCGCACGCGGGGCTCCCCAAGAGACCCAGTACTTC; cdr3_aa: CASARGAPQETQYF
clone_size: .; d_call: .; j_call: TRBJ2-4; cdr3_length: 14; v_call: TRBV11-2; cdr3_nt: TGTGCCCTGGGGGACTCTACGGCGGGAAACATTCAGTACTTC; cdr3_aa: CALGDSTAGNIQYF
clone_size: few; d_call: .; j_call: TRBJ2-3; cdr3_length: 15; v_call: TRBV19; cdr3_nt: TGTGCCAGCCAGACCACTTCAGGGGCCACAGATACGCAGTATTTT; cdr3_aa: CASQTTSGATDTQYF
clone_size: many; d_call: .; j_call: TRBJ1-1; cdr3_length: 12; v_call: TRBV29-1; cdr3_nt: TGCAGCGCCGGACAGTTGAACACTGAAGCTTTCTTT; cdr3_aa: CSAGQLNTEAFF
clone_size: .; d_call: TRBD1; j_call: TRBJ1-2; cdr3_length: 16; v_call: TRBV27; cdr3_nt: TGTGCCAGCAGTAATGCCCCATGGACAGGTGTGGATGGCTACACCTTC; cdr3_aa: CASSNAPWTGVDGYTF
clone_size: few; d_call: .; j_call: TRBJ1-5; cdr3_length: 13; v_call: TRBV30; cdr3_nt: TGTGCCTGGAGTGTTAGTAGCAATCAGCCCCAGCATTTT; cdr3_aa: CAWSVSSNQPQHF
clone_size: .; d_call: TRBD2; j_call: TRBJ2-7; cdr3_length: 15; v_call: TRBV5-1; cdr3_nt: TGCGCCAGCAGCCGGGAGATGTTAGCGGGTTACGAGCAGTACTTC; cdr3_aa: CASSREMLAGYEQYF
clone_size: few; d_call: .; j_call: TRBJ1-2; cdr3_length: 14; v_call: TRBV7-2; cdr3_nt: TGTGCCAGCAGCTTAGGAGGCCAGGGGTATGGCTACACCTTC; cdr3_aa: CASSLGGQGYGYTF
clone_size: few; d_call: TRBD2; j_call: TRBJ2-2; cdr3_length: 15; v_call: TRBV2; cdr3_nt: TGTGCCAGCAGTGGGGTAGCGGGAGATATCGGGGAGCTGTTTTTT; cdr3_aa: CASSGVAGDIGELFF
clone_size: .; d_call: TRBD1; j_call: TRBJ2-1; cdr3_length: 19; v_call: TRBV28; cdr3_nt: TGTGCCAGCAGTTCCTCGACAGGGTTAAGACTCCCGAACTACAATGAGCAGTTCTTC; cdr3_aa: CASSSSTGLRLPNYNEQFF
clone_size: .; d_call: TRBD2; j_call: TRBJ2-7; cdr3_length: 12; v_call: TRBV6-1; cdr3_nt: TGTGCCATAGCGGGATTCTCCTACGAGCAGTACTTC; cdr3_aa: CAIAGFSYEQYF
clone_size: .; d_call: TRBD1; j_call: TRBJ1-4; cdr3_length: 14; v_call: TRBV7-8; cdr3_nt: TGTGCCAGCAGCTCGGGACAGGCGGGGGAAAAACTGTTTTTT; cdr3_aa: CASSSGQAGEKLFF
clone_size: .; d_call: .; j_call: TRBJ1-4; cdr3_length: 14; v_call: TRBV9; cdr3_nt: TGTGCCAGCAGCCCCGGGGGGGCTTGGGAAAAACTGTTTTTT; cdr3_aa: CASSPGGAWEKLFF
clone_size: few; d_call: .; j_call: TRBJ1-4; cdr3_length: 15; v_call: TRBV4-1; cdr3_nt: TGCGCCAGCAGCCAACCTCCAGGGGCTAACGAAAAACTGTTTTTT; cdr3_aa: CASSQPPGANEKLFF
clone_size: .; d_call: TRBD1; j_call: TRBJ1-1; cdr3_length: 14; v_call: TRBV6-1; cdr3_nt: TGTGCCAGCAGTGGAAGACAGGGTAGCACTGAAGCTTTCTTT; cdr3_aa: CASSGRQGSTEAFF
clone_size: .; d_call: .; j_call: TRBJ2-1; cdr3_length: 14; v_call: TRBV7-2; cdr3_nt: TGTGCCAGCAGCGCCCGACCCGGGAACAATGAGCAGTTCTTC; cdr3_aa: CASSARPGNNEQFF